This entry lists 28 T cell receptor beta chains sequenced from one sample in a study of blood T cell repertoires in COVID-19. Sequenced by immunoSEQ multiplex PCR; TCRdb stores in-frame clones only, minus some. Of hundreds of thousands of clones listed, around 87% are singletons. Input material: PBMCs or T cells enriched from blood (not recorded which). The receptor source for this set is a woman aged 45-65 years who had recovered from COVID-19.

The genes are TRBV7-8 and TRBJ1-1; D is unresolved. Between the trimmed V and J ends, which lost 5 bases and 0 bases, there was a span of 4 bases. The CDR3 contains 12 residues. The V gene's germline CDR1 is SGHVS and CDR2 FQNEAQ. CDR3 DNA: TGTGCCAGCAGCCTAATGAACACTGAAGCTTTCTTT. It specifies CASSLMNTEAFF.

The chain joins TRBV27 to TRBJ1-1, with 9 bases matching TRBD1. Germline V lookup: CDR1 MNHEY, CDR2 SMNVEV (reference sequence). The CDR3 covers 19 residues. Trimming cost V 7 bases and J 0 bases; bases outside gene matches: 18. CDR3 loop: CASTPFPWTGAYVNTEAFF. CDR3 in DNA: TGTGCCAGCACCCCGTTCCCATGGACAGGGGCTTATGTGAACACTGAAGCTTTCTTT.

The chain carries TRBV10-1 and TRBJ2-3; the D is unclear. CDR1 is WNHNN, CDR2 SYGVQD, per germline (reference sequence). CDR3 length: 13 amino acids. The V end was cut by 3 bases, the J end by 2 bases, with 6 bases between. CDR3 sequence (DNA): TGCGCCAGCAGTGACATAGACACAGATACGCAGTATTTT. Its translation is CASSDIDTDTQYF.

The chain joins TRBV11-2 to TRBJ2-1; 12 nucleotides align to TRBD2. Trimming at V came to 1 base and at J to 4 bases, leaving 2 bases not matched to a gene. The CDR3 covers 16 residues. Germline CDR1 is SGHAT and CDR2 is FQNNGV. CDR3 residues: CASSLVGLAGYNEQFF. The DNA for the CDR3 is TGTGCCAGCAGCTTAGTCGGACTAGCGGGGTACAATGAGCAGTTCTTC.

V gene TRBV5-1 combines with J gene TRBJ2-5; TRBD1 matches 9 bases. Unmatched junction bases numbered 6, after V lost 4 bases and J lost 5 bases. Germline V gene sequence: CDR1 SGHRS, CDR2 YFSETQ. The CDR3 spans 14 residues. The CDR3 DNA is TGCGCCAGCAGCGACGACAGGGGGTCCGAGACCCAGTACTTC. It specifies CASSDDRGSETQYF.

This chain links TRBV29-1 with TRBJ2-1; D might be TRBD2 (5 bases). This CDR3 comprises 12 residues. The germline V gene encodes CDR1 SQVTM and CDR2 ANQGSEA. The ends were cut back, 7 bases at V and 6 bases at J, with 13 bases in the middle. CDR3 nucleotide sequence: TGCAGCGCACAATCCGGAGGCAATGAGCAGTTCTTC. This codes for CSAQSGGNEQFF.

This clone showed up just once. The chain recombines TRBV2 with TRBJ1-2; TRBD1 matches at 9 bases. The CDR3 loop spans 12 amino acids. Germline CDR1 is SNHLY and CDR2 is FYNNEI. Unmatched junction bases numbered 1, after V lost 7 bases and J lost 4 bases. CDR3 coding DNA: TGTGCCAGCACGGGACAGGGCTATGGCTACACCTTC. Its translation is CASTGQGYGYTF.

The J gene is TRBJ1-1, the V gene TRBV3-1 (or the pseudogene TRBV3-2); TRBD1 matches 7 bases. CDR3 size: 15 residues. The germline gives CDR1 LGHDT, CDR2 YNNKEL (reference sequence). V shed 4 bases, J shed 4 bases, and the junction held 9 bases outside the gene matches. CDR3 sequence (DNA): TGTGCCAGCAGCCCAAGACTGGGACAGATCACTGAAGCTTTCTTT. It translates to CASSPRLGQITEAFF.

The chain links TRBV27 to TRBJ1-1, with D maybe TRBD1 (6 bases). Trimming stripped 4 bases from V and 3 bases from J, with 9 bases between. This CDR3 comprises 13 residues. CDR1 and CDR2 from the germline V gene are MNHEY and SMNVEV (reference sequence). CDR3 loop: CASSYRAYTEAFF. The CDR3 region has the DNA TGTGCCAGCAGTTACAGGGCTTACACTGAAGCTTTCTTT.

The chain has TRBV5-4 and TRBJ2-1; 10 bases map to TRBD2. Looked up from germline, CDR1 is SGHNT and CDR2 is YYREEE (reference sequence). J was trimmed by 10 bases and V by 0 bases; bases with no gene match: 7. This CDR3 region has 15 residues. CDR3 nucleotide sequence: TGTGCCAGCAGCTTGGGAGCGGGAGGGCAATTGGAGCAGTTCTTC. As protein: CASSLGAGGQLEQFF.

V usage is TRBV29-1 and J usage is TRBJ2-5, with 10 bases fitting TRBD2. Germline V gene lookup returns CDR1 SQVTM and CDR2 ANQGSEA. V dropped 6 bases and J dropped 10; count of bases not matched to a gene: 5. The CDR3 totals 11 residues. CDR3 amino acids: CSVVLAGIQYF. CDR3 coding DNA: TGCAGCGTGGTACTAGCGGGGATCCAGTACTTC. The full variable domain, rest sourced from reference TRBV29-1 and TRBJ2-5, is SAVISQKPSRDICQRGTSLTIQCQVDSQVTMMFWYRQQPGQSLTLIATANQGSEATYESGFVIDKFPISRPNLTFSTLTVSNMSPEDSSIYLCSVVLAGIQYFGPGTRLLVL.

This clone has more than one count but fewer than ten. The J gene is TRBJ2-2, the V gene TRBV7-2; weak D call: TRBD2 (5 bases). The CDR3 runs to 15 residues. The ends were cut back, 0 bases at V and 1 base at J, with 6 bases in the middle. Per the germline V gene, CDR1 is SGHTA and CDR2 is FQGNSA. The CDR3 loop is CASSLARGNTGELFF. CDR3 sequence (DNA): TGTGCCAGCAGCTTAGCTCGGGGGAACACCGGGGAGCTGTTTTTT.

The J gene is TRBJ1-5, the V gene TRBV5-5, with 9 bases fitting TRBD1. The CDR3 loop spans 15 amino acids. Losses at the gene ends were 2 bases for V and 3 bases for J; bases not matched to a gene: 3. From germline, CDR1 is SGHKS and CDR2 YYEKEE (reference sequence). The chain's CDR3 is CASSFRTGDNQPQHF. The CDR3 nucleotides read TGTGCCAGCAGCTTTCGGACAGGGGACAATCAGCCCCAGCATTTT.

This clone was observed a single time. The chain uses TRBV5-1 and TRBJ1-1, with D uncertain. Trimming stripped 6 bases from V and 6 bases from J, with 12 bases between. Germline V gives CDR1 SGHRS, CDR2 YFSETQ. There are 12 residues in the CDR3. The CDR3 is CASTQPGSEAFF. The CDR3, as DNA: TGCGCCAGCACCCAACCGGGATCTGAAGCTTTCTTT.

V is TRBV10-3 and J is TRBJ2-7; D is unresolved. Germline V gives CDR1 ENHRY, CDR2 SYGVKD. The CDR3 extends over 12 amino acids. Trimming shortened V by 4 bases and J by 5 bases, and 9 bases separated the two germline ends. The CDR3 sequence: CAISVVSDEQYF. DNA for the CDR3: TGTGCCATCAGTGTTGTGTCGGACGAGCAGTACTTC.

This clone was detected only once. The chain combines TRBV2 with TRBJ2-2; possibly TRBD2 for D (5 bases). V dropped 7 bases and J dropped 6 bases, with 12 bases sitting between them. Germline loops: CDR1 SNHLY, CDR2 FYNNEI. The CDR3 totals 13 residues. The CDR3 loop reads CASNEGRSGELFF. CDR3 DNA: TGTGCCAGCAACGAGGGAAGGTCCGGGGAGCTGTTTTTT.

The rearrangement joins TRBV6-5 to TRBJ1-5; unclear D gene. CDR1 is MNHEY and CDR2 is SVGAGI in the germline V gene. The CDR3 has 13 residues. V dropped 8 bases and J dropped 4 bases, with 12 bases sitting between them. The CDR3 sequence: CASGRSPNQPQHF. In DNA, the CDR3 is TGTGCCAGCGGGCGCAGTCCTAATCAGCCCCAGCATTTT.

The genes are TRBV7-8 and TRBJ1-2; no clear D. V gave up 0 bases and J gave up 5 bases, with 13 bases separating them. The CDR3 runs 15 residues. Germline V gives CDR1 SGHVS, CDR2 FQNEAQ. The CDR3 spells CASSLATEGGYGYTF. CDR3 bases: TGTGCCAGCAGCTTAGCAACCGAGGGTGGATATGGCTACACCTTC.

The chain is built from TRBV5-1 and TRBJ2-1, with TRBD1 matching 9 bases. The CDR3 is made up of 21 amino acids. Unmatched junction bases numbered 16, after V lost 0 bases and J lost 0 bases. Germline CDR1 reads SGHRS; CDR2 reads YFSETQ. The CDR3 DNA follows: TGCGCCAGCAGCTTGGCCTTAAGCGACAGGGGGGCTGGAACCTCCTACAATGAGCAGTTCTTC. Translated, it gives CASSLALSDRGAGTSYNEQFF. Based on the CDR3 plus reference TRBV5-1 and TRBJ2-1, the full variable domain is KAGVTQTPRYLIKTRGQQVTLSCSPISGHRSVSWYQQTPGQGLQFLFEYFSETQRNKGNFPGRFSGRQFSNSRSEMNVSTLELGDSALYLCASSLALSDRGAGTSYNEQFFGPGTRLTVL.

This chain uses TRBV14 with TRBJ2-3; TRBD2 matches 8 bases. Trimming cost V 1 base and J 7 bases; bases outside gene matches: 16. Germline CDR1 reads SGHDN; CDR2 reads FVKESK. The CDR3 totals 18 residues. CDR3: CASSQALPGTRGMNTQYF. The CDR3 nucleotides read TGTGCCAGCAGCCAAGCACTTCCCGGGACTAGAGGGATGAATACGCAGTATTTT.

J is TRBJ1-5 and V is TRBV7-8; the D gene is possibly TRBD1 (6 bases). Trimming left V 5 bases short and J 6 bases short, with 14 bases between. CDR1 and CDR2 from the germline V gene are SGHVS and FQNEAQ. The CDR3 loop spans 14 amino acids. For the CDR3, the DNA is TGTGCCAGCAGCCCCAGGGGTTACGGTCAGCCCCAGCATTTT. Its translation is CASSPRGYGQPQHF.

The chain carries TRBV28 and TRBJ2-2; 8 positions agree with TRBD2. The CDR3 loop spans 15 amino acids. Germline loops: CDR1 MDHEN, CDR2 SYDVKM. The J segment lost 4 bases and the V segment lost 5 bases, leaving 6 bases of the junction unmatched. The DNA of the CDR3 is TGTGCCAGCAGTCGAGCGGGAGCCAGCACCGGGGAGCTGTTTTTT. Its protein product is CASSRAGASTGELFF.

CDR3 sequence reads: CASSYREGDGYTF. The CDR3 DNA is TGTGCCAGCAGTTACCGGGAGGGGGATGGCTACACCTTC. V gene TRBV6-6 combines with J gene TRBJ1-2; tentative D call: TRBD1 (6 bases). The CDR3 is 13 amino acids. V was pared by 2 bases and J by 6 bases, with 10 bases between. Germline-derived CDR1 and CDR2 are MNHNY and SVGAGI (reference sequence).

The CDR3 nucleotides read TGTGCCAGCAGCCCCGGTCTAGCGGGAGATACGCAGTATTTT. It yields the protein CASSPGLAGDTQYF. This chain joins TRBV9 and TRBJ2-3; 8 nucleotides match TRBD2. The length of the CDR3 is 14 residues. The germline gives CDR1 SGDLS, CDR2 YYNGEE. V gave up 4 bases and J gave up 5 bases; unmatched junction bases: 6.

This chain links TRBV7-6 with TRBJ1-2; D might be TRBD1 (6 bases). Germline values: CDR1 SGHVS, CDR2 FNYEAQ. V lost 5 bases and J lost 2, with 9 bases in between. CDR3 size: 13 residues. The CDR3 DNA is TGTGCCAGCAGCCCCACAGGGAACTATGGCTACACCTTC. Encoded protein: CASSPTGNYGYTF.

This clone was picked up one time. The genes are TRBV6-5 and TRBJ2-2, with 9 bases identical to TRBD2. CDR1 MNHEY and CDR2 SVGAGI come from the germline V gene. This CDR3 spans 15 amino acids. Losses at the gene ends were 5 bases for V and 5 bases for J; bases not matched to a gene: 6. The CDR3 sequence: CASSSTSGPTGELFF. DNA of the CDR3: TGTGCCAGCAGTAGCACTAGCGGGCCTACCGGGGAGCTGTTTTTT.

This clone was found a few times. The rearrangement uses TRBV28 and TRBJ1-2, with unresolved D. Germline V gene sequence: CDR1 MDHEN, CDR2 SYDVKM. Trimming shortened V by 2 bases and J by 5 bases, and 9 bases separated the two germline ends. This CDR3 spans 13 amino acids. The CDR3 region has the DNA TGTGCCAGCAGTTTACCGACACAATATGGCTACACCTTC. This codes for CASSLPTQYGYTF.

This chain uses TRBV29-1 with TRBJ2-1, with 8 bases identical to TRBD2. The CDR3 covers 13 residues. V trimming: 5 bases; J trimming: 1 base; junction bases outside the gene matches: 1. CDR1 and CDR2 from the germline V gene are SQVTM and ANQGSEA. CDR3 loop: CSVSGSSYNEQFF. CDR3 DNA: TGCAGCGTTAGCGGGAGTTCCTACAATGAGCAGTTCTTC.